A selection of T cell receptor beta chains follows, all from one sample in a study of molecular identifiers for immune sequencing clone quantification. TCRdb called the PCR reads again in MiXCR, with one record for every CDR3 protein. The data contain approximately 2,500 distinct CDR3 sequences, less than 20% of them singletons. The sequenced sample consisted of naive CD8+ T cells from blood, with Jurkat cell RNA spiked in. Receptors originate from a human donor in good health. Some libraries in this study had Jurkat cell RNA spiked in. CDR3s include the opening cysteine and the closing phenylalanine or tryptophan. Each record gives: V gene, J gene, D gene, clone size, CDR3 protein, CDR3 DNA. The D gene is left open where the match is weak. Clone size is stated in some rows and not others, as once, few, many or a class when expanded.

v_gene: TRBV29-1; j_gene: TRBJ2-3; d_gene: .; abundance: medium-sized; CDR3aa: CSLKTDTQYF; CDR3nt: TGCAGCCTTAAAACAGATACGCAGTATTTT
v_gene: TRBV25-1; j_gene: TRBJ2-7; d_gene: TRBD2; abundance: medium-sized; CDR3aa: CASSEGTSGHEQYF; CDR3nt: TGTGCCAGCAGTGAAGGGACTAGCGGGCACGAGCAGTACTTC
v_gene: TRBV2; j_gene: TRBJ2-1; d_gene: .; abundance: medium-sized; CDR3aa: CASLGGASRSSYNEQFF; CDR3nt: TGTGCCAGTTTGGGCGGGGCGTCTCGGAGCTCCTACAATGAGCAGTTCTTC
v_gene: TRBV28; j_gene: TRBJ2-5; d_gene: TRBD2; abundance: medium-sized; CDR3aa: CASSLLAGVGETQYF; CDR3nt: TGTGCCAGCAGTCTTCTAGCGGGAGTGGGAGAGACCCAGTACTTC
v_gene: TRBV28; j_gene: TRBJ2-3; d_gene: TRBD2; abundance: .; CDR3aa: CASSGTSGTDTQYF; CDR3nt: TGTGCCAGCAGTGGGACTAGCGGCACAGATACGCAGTATTTT
v_gene: TRBV29-1; j_gene: TRBJ2-1; d_gene: .; abundance: medium-sized; CDR3aa: CSVATRYNEQFF; CDR3nt: TGCAGCGTCGCCACCAGGTACAATGAGCAGTTCTTC
v_gene: TRBV6-2/TRBV6-3; j_gene: TRBJ1-5; d_gene: .; abundance: few; CDR3aa: CASRDRSNQPQHF; CDR3nt: TGTGCCAGCCGTGACAGGAGCAATCAGCCCCAGCATTTT
v_gene: TRBV7-9; j_gene: TRBJ2-7; d_gene: .; abundance: medium-sized; CDR3aa: CASSSQGNEQYF; CDR3nt: TGTGCCAGCAGCTCACAGGGCAACGAGCAGTACTTC
v_gene: TRBV7-3; j_gene: TRBJ2-6; d_gene: .; abundance: .; CDR3aa: CASSLFGSVRSSGANVLTF; CDR3nt: TGTGCCAGCAGCTTATTTGGTAGCGTCCGTAGCTCTGGGGCCAACGTCCTGACTTTC
v_gene: TRBV28; j_gene: TRBJ2-1; d_gene: TRBD2; abundance: medium-sized; CDR3aa: CASSLRETDYNEQFF; CDR3nt: TGTGCCAGCAGTTTGCGGGAGACGGATTACAATGAGCAGTTCTTC
v_gene: TRBV2; j_gene: TRBJ2-4; d_gene: .; abundance: medium-sized; CDR3aa: CASSELVRQSKNIQYF; CDR3nt: TGTGCCAGCAGTGAATTGGTCCGACAGTCCAAAAACATTCAGTACTTC
v_gene: TRBV27; j_gene: TRBJ2-3; d_gene: .; abundance: medium-sized; CDR3aa: CASSLSLGGRSTDTQYF; CDR3nt: TGTGCCAGCAGTTTATCTCTGGGGGGGCGTAGCACAGATACGCAGTATTTT
v_gene: TRBV4-2; j_gene: TRBJ2-7; d_gene: .; abundance: .; CDR3aa: CASSHFWGYEQYF; CDR3nt: TGTGCCAGCAGCCATTTCTGGGGGTACGAGCAGTACTTC
v_gene: TRBV7-6; j_gene: TRBJ2-2; d_gene: .; abundance: medium-sized; CDR3aa: CASSRTGELFF; CDR3nt: TGTGCCAGCAGCAGAACCGGGGAGCTGTTTTTT
v_gene: TRBV9; j_gene: TRBJ2-1; d_gene: .; abundance: medium-sized; CDR3aa: CASRGEAHNEQFF; CDR3nt: TGTGCCAGCAGGGGCGAAGCCCACAATGAGCAGTTCTTC
v_gene: TRBV7-8; j_gene: TRBJ2-7; d_gene: TRBD2; abundance: medium-sized; CDR3aa: CASSPRRLAGAYEQYF; CDR3nt: TGTGCCAGCAGCCCTAGGAGGCTAGCGGGAGCATACGAGCAGTACTTC
v_gene: TRBV4-3; j_gene: TRBJ2-7; d_gene: .; abundance: .; CDR3aa: CASSQERTVTLTYEQYF; CDR3nt: TGCGCCAGCAGCCAAGAAAGAACCGTGACGTTGACCTACGAGCAGTACTTC
v_gene: TRBV4-1; j_gene: TRBJ1-2; d_gene: .; abundance: medium-sized; CDR3aa: CASSLHRVAQAHGGYTF; CDR3nt: TGCGCCAGCAGCCTTCACCGCGTGGCGCAGGCTCATGGTGGCTACACCTTC
v_gene: TRBV7-9; j_gene: TRBJ2-1; d_gene: .; abundance: few; CDR3aa: CASSLGPSNEQFF; CDR3nt: TGTGCCAGCAGCTTAGGCCCCTCCAATGAGCAGTTCTTC
v_gene: TRBV5-1; j_gene: TRBJ2-7; d_gene: TRBD1; abundance: .; CDR3aa: CASSLEGAGEQYF; CDR3nt: TGCGCCAGCAGCTTGGAGGGGGCGGGCGAGCAGTACTTC
v_gene: TRBV7-6; j_gene: TRBJ2-1; d_gene: .; abundance: few; CDR3aa: CASSLGSSSYNEQFF; CDR3nt: TGTGCCAGCAGCTTAGGTTCCAGCTCCTACAATGAGCAGTTCTTC
v_gene: TRBV15; j_gene: TRBJ2-7; d_gene: TRBD1; abundance: medium-sized; CDR3aa: CATSREPPLWDRGAYEQYF; CDR3nt: TGTGCCACCAGCAGAGAACCTCCTCTCTGGGACAGGGGGGCCTACGAGCAGTACTTC
v_gene: TRBV7-9; j_gene: TRBJ2-1; d_gene: .; abundance: medium-sized; CDR3aa: CASSPLANEQFF; CDR3nt: TGTGCCAGCAGCCCTTTGGCCAATGAGCAGTTCTTC
v_gene: TRBV28; j_gene: TRBJ2-1; d_gene: .; abundance: few; CDR3aa: CASSLLAGTYNEQFF; CDR3nt: TGTGCCAGCAGTTTACTGGCGGGGACCTACAATGAGCAGTTCTTC
v_gene: TRBV11-2; j_gene: TRBJ2-7; d_gene: TRBD2; abundance: few; CDR3aa: CASSGTSGRYEQYF; CDR3nt: TGTGCCAGCAGCGGGACTAGCGGGAGATACGAGCAGTACTTC
v_gene: TRBV5-1; j_gene: TRBJ2-3; d_gene: TRBD1; abundance: medium-sized; CDR3aa: CASSFGQGIGDTQYF; CDR3nt: TGCGCCAGCAGCTTTGGACAGGGTATTGGAGATACGCAGTATTTT
v_gene: TRBV6-2/TRBV6-3; j_gene: TRBJ1-2; d_gene: TRBD1; abundance: medium-sized; CDR3aa: CASLDRGDDYGYTF; CDR3nt: TGTGCCAGCTTGGACAGGGGAGACGACTATGGCTACACCTTC
v_gene: TRBV10-3; j_gene: TRBJ2-7; d_gene: .; abundance: medium-sized; CDR3aa: CAISEYTQTDYEQYF; CDR3nt: TGTGCCATCAGTGAGTACACCCAGACTGACTACGAGCAGTACTTC
v_gene: TRBV28; j_gene: TRBJ2-3; d_gene: TRBD2; abundance: few; CDR3aa: CASSRLAPDTQYF; CDR3nt: TGTGCCAGCAGCAGACTAGCCCCAGATACGCAGTATTTT
v_gene: TRBV4-3; j_gene: TRBJ2-3; d_gene: TRBD2; abundance: large; CDR3aa: CASSQDWASGIVTDTQYF; CDR3nt: TGCGCCAGCAGCCAAGACTGGGCTAGCGGGATTGTGACAGATACGCAGTATTTT
v_gene: TRBV7-9; j_gene: TRBJ2-7; d_gene: TRBD1; abundance: medium-sized; CDR3aa: CASSLGIRDSPYEQYF; CDR3nt: TGTGCCAGCAGCTTGGGGATAAGGGACAGCCCCTACGAGCAGTACTTC
v_gene: TRBV27; j_gene: TRBJ2-1; d_gene: TRBD2; abundance: medium-sized; CDR3aa: CASSPRDYQRVNEQFF; CDR3nt: TGTGCCAGCAGTCCCCGGGACTACCAGAGGGTCAATGAGCAGTTCTTC